The T cell receptor beta chain described here comes from a study of blood T cells in healthy people across ages. Using a J-beta primer mix together with a sample-barcoded 5' primer, a second PCR was run for about 6 to 12 cycles. Each cDNA molecule was tagged by a template-switch adaptor with 12 random nucleotides. TCRdb redid the calling of the 5' RACE reads with MiXCR, one entry per CDR3 protein. This table has around 780,000 distinct CDR3 sequences, approximately 53% appearing once. Healthy individuals of Caucasian origin from Russia, aged about 6 to 100, served as donors. V gave up 1 base and J gave up 7 bases, with 21 bases separating them. The germline gives CDR1 SGHAT, CDR2 FQNNGV. The CDR3 length is 17 residues.

The source is a man aged 40-49 years in good health. Material for sequencing was blood. The chain has TRBV11-2 and TRBJ2-3, with a possible D match to TRBD2 (7 bases). CDR3 loop: CASSLVHRGAPGNTQYF. As DNA, the CDR3 is TGTGCCAGCAGCTTAGTACATCGGGGGGCTCCGGGGAATACGCAGTATTTT.